These T cell receptor beta chains were read from a single sample in a study of cytomegalovirus exposure and HLA in healthy donors. The data were produced by immunoSEQ multiplex PCR, yet TCRdb's version contains in-frame clones alone and is incomplete. The sample yields 150,000 or so clones, 65% to 85% seen once. The sample was PBMCs. The receptor source for this set is a male donor in good health and CMV-seronegative. The CDR3 runs from the conserved cysteine through the conserved F or W. Each record gives: J gene, D gene, V gene, clone size, CDR3 DNA, CDR3 protein. A D gene is named only where the DNA matches it firmly. Some rows have no size entry. The others give once, few or many, or a class for an expanded clone.

TRBJ2-7	NA	TRBV7-2	NA	TGTGCCAGCAGCTTGGCGAGCGTAGGCTCCTACGAGCAGTACTTC	CASSLASVGSYEQYF
TRBJ2-2	NA	TRBV7-8	NA	TGTGCCAGCAGCTTAAGGCGGTTGAACACCGGGGAGCTGTTTTTT	CASSLRRLNTGELFF
TRBJ2-3	NA	TRBV13	few	TGTGCCAGCAGCTTATTACCAAGAAGTCCGGGACACATCACAGATACGCAGTATTTT	CASSLLPRSPGHITDTQYF
TRBJ2-7	NA	TRBV2	NA	TGTGCCAGCAGTGAAGGGCAGGGGGGATACGAGCAGTACTTC	CASSEGQGGYEQYF
TRBJ1-1	TRBD1	TRBV18	NA	TGTGCCAGCTCACGGGGACAGGGCGACACTGAAGCTTTCTTT	CASSRGQGDTEAFF
TRBJ1-1	TRBD1	TRBV10-2	NA	TGCGCCACCAGGGATTCCGGACAGGGAGCCGCTGAAGCTTTCTTT	CATRDSGQGAAEAFF
TRBJ2-7	NA	TRBV7-3	NA	TGTGCCAGCAGCTTAATTCCGGGATCCTACGCGCAGTACTTC	CASSLIPGSYAQYF
TRBJ2-5	NA	TRBV29-1	NA	TGCAGCGTTGAAGGAGGCTATCAGGGGCTGGGGACCCAGTACTTC	CSVEGGYQGLGTQYF
TRBJ1-1	TRBD1	TRBV5-1	few	TGCGCCAGCGGGAAACTGGGACAGCAGAACACTGAAGCTTTCTTT	CASGKLGQQNTEAFF
TRBJ2-7	TRBD2	TRBV7-8	NA	TGTGCCAGCAGCTCCCGGACTAGCGGGCCTCAGTACTTC	CASSSRTSGPQYF
TRBJ2-2	NA	TRBV9	NA	TGTGCCAGCAGCGAGAAGGGGCGTTCGGGGGAGCTGTTTTTT	CASSEKGRSGELFF
TRBJ2-2	NA	TRBV7-3	NA	TGTGCCAGCAGGCAACCTGAGGGTCAGGAGCTGTTTTTT	CASRQPEGQELFF
TRBJ1-1	TRBD1	TRBV30	NA	TGTGCCTGGAGTCCTGGGACAGGCCTGATCGAAGCTTTCTTT	CAWSPGTGLIEAFF
TRBJ2-5	NA	TRBV18	NA	TGTGCCAGCTCAAGACAGTCGAATCAAGAGACCCAGTACTTC	CASSRQSNQETQYF
TRBJ2-7	TRBD1	TRBV5-1	NA	TGCGCCAGCAGCCCTGGGACAGGGTTCTACGAGCAGTACTTC	CASSPGTGFYEQYF
TRBJ1-5	NA	TRBV28	NA	TGTGCCAGCAGTTTTGGGGGGTATAGCAATCAGCCCCAGCATTTT	CASSFGGYSNQPQHF
TRBJ2-5	TRBD1	TRBV2	NA	TGTGCCAGCAGTGAATACAGGGGTTTAGCAGAGACCCAGTACTTC	CASSEYRGLAETQYF
TRBJ2-5	NA	TRBV4-3	NA	TGCGCCAGCAGCCAAGGTCTAGCGGAGACCCAGTACTTC	CASSQGLAETQYF
TRBJ1-1	NA	TRBV6-5	NA	TGTGCCAGCAGTTCCGTCGAGGGTGGGGCTGAAGCTTTCTTT	CASSSVEGGAEAFF
TRBJ2-3	NA	TRBV5-4	NA	TGTGCCAGCAGCTTTTACACCCCCACAGATACGCAGTATTTT	CASSFYTPTDTQYF
TRBJ2-2	TRBD1	TRBV19	NA	TGTGCCAGTTCCATCAGGACAGGCTATACCGGGGAGCTGTTTTTT	CASSIRTGYTGELFF
TRBJ2-5	TRBD2	TRBV7-9	NA	TGTGCCAGCAGCTTACGCCGCGGGGGGCTAGAGACCCAGTACTTC	CASSLRRGGLETQYF
TRBJ2-1	TRBD2	TRBV6-4	few	TGTGCCAGCAGTGTGGGAACTAGCGGGAGCGATGAGCAGTTCTTC	CASSVGTSGSDEQFF